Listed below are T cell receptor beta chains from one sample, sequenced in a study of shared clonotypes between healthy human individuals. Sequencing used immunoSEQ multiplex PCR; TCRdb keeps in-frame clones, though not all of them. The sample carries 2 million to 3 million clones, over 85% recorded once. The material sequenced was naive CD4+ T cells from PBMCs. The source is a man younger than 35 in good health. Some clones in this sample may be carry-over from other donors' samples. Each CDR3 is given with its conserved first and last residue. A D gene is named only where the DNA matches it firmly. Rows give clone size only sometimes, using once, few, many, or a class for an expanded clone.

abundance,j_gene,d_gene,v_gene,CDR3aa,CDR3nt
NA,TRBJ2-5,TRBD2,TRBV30,CAWTLAGQETQYF,TGTGCCTGGACACTAGCGGGACAAGAGACCCAGTACTTC
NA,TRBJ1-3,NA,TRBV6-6,CASSEGNTIYF,TGTGCCAGCAGCGAAGGAAACACCATATATTTT
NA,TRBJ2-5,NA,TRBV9,CASSVTSQETQYF,TGTGCCAGCAGCGTGACATCCCAAGAGACCCAGTACTTC
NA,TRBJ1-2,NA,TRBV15,CATSRDESYGYTF,TGTGCCACCAGCAGAGACGAGAGCTATGGCTACACCTTC
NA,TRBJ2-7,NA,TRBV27,CASSTNTYEQYF,TGTGCCAGCAGCACCAATACTTACGAGCAGTACTTC
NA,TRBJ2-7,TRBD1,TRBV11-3,CASSRQGSTYEQYF,TGTGCCAGCAGCCGACAGGGGTCCACCTACGAGCAGTACTTC
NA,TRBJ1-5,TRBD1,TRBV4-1,CASSQTGDGRGQPQHF,TGCGCCAGCAGCCAGACAGGGGATGGGAGAGGCCAGCCCCAGCATTTT
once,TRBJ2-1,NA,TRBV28,CASSLRLALVHEQFF,TGTGCCAGCAGTTTAAGGCTAGCTCTTGTCCATGAGCAGTTCTTC
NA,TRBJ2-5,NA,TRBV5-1,CASAPGTEQETQYF,TGCGCCAGCGCCCCCGGGACGGAGCAAGAGACCCAGTACTTC
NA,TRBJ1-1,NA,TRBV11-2,CASSRYGQIGNTEAFF,TGTGCCAGCAGCCGGTACGGACAGATCGGGAACACTGAAGCTTTCTTT
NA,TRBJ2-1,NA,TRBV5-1,CASSLAGGLYNEQFF,TGCGCCAGCAGCTTGGCGGGTGGGCTTTACAATGAGCAGTTCTTC
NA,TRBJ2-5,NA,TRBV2,CASKLETQYF,TGTGCCAGCAAGTTAGAGACCCAGTACTTC
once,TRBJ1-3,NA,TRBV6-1,CASSEPRGQRGNTIYF,TGTGCCAGCAGTGAACCGAGGGGCCAAAGGGGAAACACCATATATTTT
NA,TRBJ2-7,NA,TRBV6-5,CASSYSAGQGVNEQYF,TGTGCCAGCAGTTACTCCGCCGGGCAGGGTGTAAACGAGCAGTACTTC
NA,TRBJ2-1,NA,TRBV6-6,CASSRSFSSSYNEQFF,TGTGCCAGCAGCAGATCGTTTTCTAGCTCCTACAATGAGCAGTTCTTC
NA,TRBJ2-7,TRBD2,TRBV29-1,CSVERLAGSTYEQYF,TGCAGCGTTGAAAGACTAGCGGGTTCGACCTACGAGCAGTACTTC
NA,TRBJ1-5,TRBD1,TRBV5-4,CASSLGQGSNQPQHF,TGTGCCAGCAGCTTGGGACAGGGGAGCAATCAGCCCCAGCATTTT
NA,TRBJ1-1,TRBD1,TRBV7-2,CASSFLSLQGASWNTEAFF,TGTGCCAGCAGCTTCCTTTCGTTACAGGGGGCAAGTTGGAACACTGAAGCTTTCTTT
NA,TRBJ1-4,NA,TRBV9,CASSVEAVFGEKLFF,TGTGCCAGCAGCGTAGAGGCAGTCTTCGGTGAAAAACTGTTTTTT
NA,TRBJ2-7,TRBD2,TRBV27,CASSFAGGLREQYF,TGTGCCAGCAGTTTTGCGGGAGGGCTCCGCGAGCAGTACTTC
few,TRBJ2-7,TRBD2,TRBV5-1,CASSLAPSGTIEQYF,TGCGCCAGCAGCTTGGCTCCTAGCGGTACTATCGAGCAGTACTTC
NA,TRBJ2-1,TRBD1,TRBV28,CASRARTGRRLGRNEQFF,TGTGCCAGCAGGGCGAGGACAGGGAGGCGATTGGGACGCAATGAGCAGTTCTTC
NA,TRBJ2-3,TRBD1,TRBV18,CASSTGQGNTDTQYF,TGTGCCAGCTCAACCGGACAGGGAAACACAGATACGCAGTATTTT
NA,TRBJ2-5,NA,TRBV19,CASNLGRAFETQYF,TGTGCCAGTAACCTGGGCAGGGCCTTCGAGACCCAGTACTTC
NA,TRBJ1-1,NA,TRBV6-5,CASSPGQSNTEAFF,TGTGCCAGCAGCCCCGGACAGTCGAACACTGAAGCTTTCTTT
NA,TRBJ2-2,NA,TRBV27,CASSHHQGSGELFF,TGTGCCAGCAGCCATCACCAGGGCAGCGGGGAGCTGTTTTTT
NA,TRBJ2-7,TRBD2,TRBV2,CASSGKRGGSYEQYF,TGTGCCAGCAGTGGAAAGCGGGGGGGTTCCTACGAGCAGTACTTC
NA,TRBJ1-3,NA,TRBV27,CASSLDSSRGGLGNTIYF,TGTGCCAGCAGTTTGGACAGCTCTCGAGGGGGGCTCGGAAACACCATATATTTT
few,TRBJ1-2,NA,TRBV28,CASSLGEFGTF,TGTGCCAGCAGTTTAGGGGAATTTGGCACCTTC
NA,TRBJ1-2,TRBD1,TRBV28,CASTPGTGSYGYTF,TGTGCCAGCACGCCCGGGACAGGGTCCTATGGCTACACCTTC
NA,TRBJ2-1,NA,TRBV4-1,CASSQAGLLSYNEQFF,TGCGCCAGCAGCCAAGCAGGCCTCTTATCCTACAATGAGCAGTTCTTC
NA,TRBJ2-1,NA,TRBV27,CASSLEYYNEQFF,TGTGCCAGCAGTTTAGAGTATTACAATGAGCAGTTCTTC
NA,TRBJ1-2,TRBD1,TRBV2,CASSGRQGILYGYTF,TGTGCCAGCAGTGGCAGACAGGGGATACTCTATGGCTACACCTTC
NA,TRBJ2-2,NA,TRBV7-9,CASSPTRDRNTGELFF,TGTGCCAGCAGCCCGACCAGGGATCGGAACACCGGGGAGCTGTTTTTT
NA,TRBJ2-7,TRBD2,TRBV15,CATSRATSSGVKYEQYF,TGTGCCACCAGCAGAGCGACTTCTAGCGGGGTAAAATACGAGCAGTACTTC
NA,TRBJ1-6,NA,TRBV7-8,CASSLVGNSPLHF,TGTGCCAGCAGCTTAGTGGGTAATTCACCCCTCCACTTT
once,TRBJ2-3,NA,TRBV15,CATSPEAGRPDTQYF,TGTGCCACCAGCCCCGAGGCGGGACGACCAGATACGCAGTATTTT
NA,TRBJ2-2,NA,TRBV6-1,CASDNRVGTGELFF,TGTGCCAGCGATAACAGGGTGGGGACCGGGGAGCTGTTTTTT
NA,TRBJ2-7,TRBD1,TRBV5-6,CASRPTGGNYEQYF,TGTGCCAGCAGGCCGACAGGGGGCAACTACGAGCAGTACTTC
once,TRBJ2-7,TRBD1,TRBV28,CASSLPDAGGGYEQYF,TGTGCCAGCAGCTTACCCGACGCAGGGGGTGGCTACGAGCAGTACTTC
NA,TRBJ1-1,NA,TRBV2,CAYGVEAFF,TGTGCCTACGGGGTCGAAGCTTTCTTT
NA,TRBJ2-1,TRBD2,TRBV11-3,CASSLVAGGFDEQFF,TGTGCCAGCAGCTTAGTAGCGGGAGGGTTCGATGAGCAGTTCTTC
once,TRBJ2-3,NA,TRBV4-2,CASSQALGGTDTQYF,TGTGCCAGCAGCCAAGCCCTCGGGGGCACAGATACGCAGTATTTT
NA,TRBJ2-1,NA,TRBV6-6,CASSQLRSGYEQFF,TGTGCCAGCAGTCAACTAAGGAGCGGATATGAGCAGTTCTTC
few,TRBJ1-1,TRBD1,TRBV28,CASSGRQGRTEAFF,TGTGCCAGCAGTGGGCGACAGGGGCGGACTGAAGCTTTCTTT
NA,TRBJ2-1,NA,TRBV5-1,CASSYDPGSPYNEQFF,TGCGCCAGCAGCTACGACCCGGGGAGCCCCTACAATGAGCAGTTCTTC
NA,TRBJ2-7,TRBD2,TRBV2,CASSGGLAGPYIHYEQYF,TGTGCCAGCAGTGGGGGACTAGCGGGGCCCTACATCCACTACGAGCAGTACTTC
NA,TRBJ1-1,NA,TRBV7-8,CASSLALSTEAFF,TGTGCCAGCAGCTTAGCGCTGAGCACTGAAGCTTTCTTT
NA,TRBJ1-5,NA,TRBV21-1,CASSPPRGNQPQHF,TGTGCCAGCAGCCCCCCCAGGGGCAATCAGCCCCAGCATTTT
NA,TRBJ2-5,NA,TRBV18,CASSLRTAPETQYF,TGTGCCAGCTCACTGAGGACGGCCCCAGAGACCCAGTACTTC
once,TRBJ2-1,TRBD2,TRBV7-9,CASSLFPQRGDYNEQFF,TGTGCCAGCAGCTTATTCCCCCAGCGGGGGGACTACAATGAGCAGTTCTTC
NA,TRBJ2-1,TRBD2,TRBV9,CASSTSGSYNEQFF,TGTGCCAGCAGCACTAGCGGCTCCTACAATGAGCAGTTCTTC
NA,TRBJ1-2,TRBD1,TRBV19,CASRITGVGGYTF,TGTGCCAGTAGGATCACAGGGGTTGGTGGCTACACCTTC
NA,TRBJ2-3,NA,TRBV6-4,CASSDEGLGTDTQYF,TGTGCCAGCAGTGACGAGGGATTGGGCACAGATACGCAGTATTTT
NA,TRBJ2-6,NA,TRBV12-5,CASGFEGVQSGANVLTF,TGTGCTAGTGGTTTCGAGGGGGTTCAATCTGGGGCCAACGTCCTGACTTTC